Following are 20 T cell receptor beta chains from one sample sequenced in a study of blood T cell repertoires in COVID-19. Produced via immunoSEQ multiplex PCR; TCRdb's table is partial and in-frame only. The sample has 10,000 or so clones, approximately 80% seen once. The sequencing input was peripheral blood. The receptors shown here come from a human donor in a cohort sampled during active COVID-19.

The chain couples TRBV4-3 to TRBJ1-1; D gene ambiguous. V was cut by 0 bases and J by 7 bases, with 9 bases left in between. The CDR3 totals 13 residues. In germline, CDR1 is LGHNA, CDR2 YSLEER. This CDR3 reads CASSQERRGEAFF. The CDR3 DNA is TGCGCCAGCAGCCAAGAGAGGCGGGGTGAAGCTTTCTTT.

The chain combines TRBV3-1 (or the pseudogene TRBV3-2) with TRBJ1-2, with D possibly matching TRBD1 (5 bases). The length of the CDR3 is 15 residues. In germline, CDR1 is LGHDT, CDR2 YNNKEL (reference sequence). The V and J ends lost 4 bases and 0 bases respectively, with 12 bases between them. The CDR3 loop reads CASSRRGLPNYGYTF. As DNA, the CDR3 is TGTGCCAGCAGCCGAAGGGGTCTTCCTAACTATGGCTACACCTTC.

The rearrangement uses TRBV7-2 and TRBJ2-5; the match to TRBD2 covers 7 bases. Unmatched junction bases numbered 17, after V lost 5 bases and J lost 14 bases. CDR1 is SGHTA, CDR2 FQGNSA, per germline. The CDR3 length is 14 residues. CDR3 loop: CASSPKWGGRKVYF. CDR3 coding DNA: TGTGCCAGCAGCCCAAAGTGGGGGGGTAGGAAAGTTTACTTC.

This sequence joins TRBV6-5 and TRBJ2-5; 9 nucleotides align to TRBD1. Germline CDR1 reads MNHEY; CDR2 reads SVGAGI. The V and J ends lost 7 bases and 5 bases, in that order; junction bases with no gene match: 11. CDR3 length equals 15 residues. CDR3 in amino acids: CASKFRDRAGETQYF. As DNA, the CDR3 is TGTGCCAGCAAGTTTCGGGACAGGGCTGGGGAGACCCAGTACTTC.

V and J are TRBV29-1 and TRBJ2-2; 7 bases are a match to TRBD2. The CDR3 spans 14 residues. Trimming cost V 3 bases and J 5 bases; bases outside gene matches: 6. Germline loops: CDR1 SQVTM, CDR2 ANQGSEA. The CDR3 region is CSVDGLGGTGELFF. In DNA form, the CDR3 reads TGCAGCGTTGATGGGTTGGGAGGGACCGGGGAGCTGTTTTTT.

For the CDR3, the DNA is TGTGCCAGCAGTCCCCGGGGGTCAGGAAATACGCAGTATTTT. Its protein is CASSPRGSGNTQYF. The chain recombines TRBV6-5 with TRBJ2-3, with D maybe TRBD2 (6 bases). This CDR3 has 14 amino acids. The ends were cut back, 5 bases at V and 7 bases at J, with 16 bases in the middle. Germline V gives CDR1 MNHEY, CDR2 SVGAGI.

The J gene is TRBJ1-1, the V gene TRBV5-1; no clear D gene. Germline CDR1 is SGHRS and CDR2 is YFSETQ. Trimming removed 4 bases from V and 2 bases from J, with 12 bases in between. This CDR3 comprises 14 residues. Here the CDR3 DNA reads TGCGCCAGCAGCCCCGGCCCGGGAAACACTGAAGCTTTCTTT. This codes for CASSPGPGNTEAFF.

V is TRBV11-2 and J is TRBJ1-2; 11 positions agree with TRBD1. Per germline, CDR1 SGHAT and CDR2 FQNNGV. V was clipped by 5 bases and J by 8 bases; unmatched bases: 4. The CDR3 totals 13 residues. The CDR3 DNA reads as TGTGCCAGCAGCCAGGACAGGGGGCGCGGCTACACCTTC. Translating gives CASSQDRGRGYTF.

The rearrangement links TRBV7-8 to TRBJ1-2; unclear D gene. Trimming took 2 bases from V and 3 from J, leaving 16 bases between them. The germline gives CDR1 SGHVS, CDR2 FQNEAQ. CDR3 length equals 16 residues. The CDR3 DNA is TGTGCCAGCAGCTTATGGGGTCGGAGGGTCGACTATGGCTACACCTTC. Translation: CASSLWGRRVDYGYTF.

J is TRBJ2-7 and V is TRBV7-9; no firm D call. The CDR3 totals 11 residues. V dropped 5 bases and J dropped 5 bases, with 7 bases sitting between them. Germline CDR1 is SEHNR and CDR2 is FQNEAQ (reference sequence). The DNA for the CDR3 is TGTGCCAGCAGCCCCAACAACGAGCAGTACTTC. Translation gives CASSPNNEQYF.

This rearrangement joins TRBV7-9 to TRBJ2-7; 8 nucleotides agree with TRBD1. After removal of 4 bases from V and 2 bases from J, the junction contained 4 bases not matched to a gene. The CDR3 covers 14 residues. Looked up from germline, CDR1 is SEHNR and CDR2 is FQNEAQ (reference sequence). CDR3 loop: CASSSTGGTYEQYF. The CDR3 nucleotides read TGTGCCAGCAGCTCAACAGGGGGTACCTACGAGCAGTACTTC.

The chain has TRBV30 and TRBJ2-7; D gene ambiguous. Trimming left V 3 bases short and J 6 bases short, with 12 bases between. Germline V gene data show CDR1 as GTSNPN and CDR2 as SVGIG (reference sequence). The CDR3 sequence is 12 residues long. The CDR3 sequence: CAWSQVRGEQYF. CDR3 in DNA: TGTGCCTGGAGCCAAGTCCGCGGCGAGCAGTACTTC.

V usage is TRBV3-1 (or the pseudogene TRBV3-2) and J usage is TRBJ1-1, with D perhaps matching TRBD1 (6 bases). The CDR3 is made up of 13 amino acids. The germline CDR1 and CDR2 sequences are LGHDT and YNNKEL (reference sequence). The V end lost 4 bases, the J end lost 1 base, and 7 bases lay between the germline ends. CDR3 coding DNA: TGTGCCAGCAGCCGGACAGCGAACACTGAAGCTTTCTTT. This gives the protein CASSRTANTEAFF.

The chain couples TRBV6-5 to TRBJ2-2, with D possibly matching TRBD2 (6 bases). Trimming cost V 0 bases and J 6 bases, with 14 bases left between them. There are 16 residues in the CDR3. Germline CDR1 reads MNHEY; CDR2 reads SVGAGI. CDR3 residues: CASSYSFYRGSGELFF. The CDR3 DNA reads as TGTGCCAGCAGTTACTCTTTTTATCGGGGGTCCGGGGAGCTGTTTTTT.

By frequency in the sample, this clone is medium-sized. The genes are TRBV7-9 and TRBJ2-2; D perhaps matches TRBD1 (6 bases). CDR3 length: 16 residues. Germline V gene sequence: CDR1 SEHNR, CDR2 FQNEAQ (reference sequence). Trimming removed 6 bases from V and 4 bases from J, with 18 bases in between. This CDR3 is CASSPPPQGPTGELFF. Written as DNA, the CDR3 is TGTGCCAGCAGTCCACCCCCACAGGGACCCACCGGGGAGCTGTTTTTT.

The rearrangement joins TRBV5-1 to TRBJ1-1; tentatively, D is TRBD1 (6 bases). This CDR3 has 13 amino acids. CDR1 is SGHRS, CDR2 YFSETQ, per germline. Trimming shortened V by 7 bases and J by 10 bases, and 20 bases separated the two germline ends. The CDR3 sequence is CASRTGGRPGAFF. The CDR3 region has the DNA TGCGCCAGCCGGACGGGGGGGCGTCCAGGAGCTTTCTTT.

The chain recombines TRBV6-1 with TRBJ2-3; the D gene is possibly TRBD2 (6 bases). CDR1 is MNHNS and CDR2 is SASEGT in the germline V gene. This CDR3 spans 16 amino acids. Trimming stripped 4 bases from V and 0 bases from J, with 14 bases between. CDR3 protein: CASSVIFGGSTDTQYF. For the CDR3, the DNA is TGTGCCAGCAGTGTCATATTCGGGGGAAGCACAGATACGCAGTATTTT.

As DNA, the CDR3 is TGTGCCAGCAGCCCACGGGGGTCCAATCAGCCCCAGCATTTT. Its translation: CASSPRGSNQPQHF. The rearrangement joins TRBV6-5 to TRBJ1-5, with D possibly TRBD1 on 5 matching bases. CDR1 and CDR2 (germline): MNHEY, SVGAGI. The CDR3 has 14 amino acids. V was pared by 6 bases and J by 3 bases, with 12 bases between.

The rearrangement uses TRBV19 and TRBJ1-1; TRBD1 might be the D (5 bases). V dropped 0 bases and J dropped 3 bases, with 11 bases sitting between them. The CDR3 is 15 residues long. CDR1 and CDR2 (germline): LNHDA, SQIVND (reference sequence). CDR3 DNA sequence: TGTGCCAGTAGTATAGAGGAGGGGCGGGACACTGAAGCTTTCTTT. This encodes CASSIEEGRDTEAFF. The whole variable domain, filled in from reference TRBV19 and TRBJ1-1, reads DGGITQSPKYLFRKEGQNVTLSCEQNLNHDAMYWYRQDPGQGLRLIYYSQIVNDFQKGDIAEGYSVSREKKESFPLTVTSAQKNPTAFYLCASSIEEGRDTEAFFGQGTRLTVV.

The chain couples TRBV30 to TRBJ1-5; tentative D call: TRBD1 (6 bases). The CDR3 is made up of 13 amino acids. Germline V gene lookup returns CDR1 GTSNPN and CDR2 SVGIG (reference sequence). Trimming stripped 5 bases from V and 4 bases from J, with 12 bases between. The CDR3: CAWGPGQNQPQHF. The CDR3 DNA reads TGTGCCTGGGGCCCCGGACAGAATCAGCCCCAGCATTTT.